The 12 T cell receptor beta chains presented below share a single source sample, sequenced in a study of T cell responses to AZD1222 COVID-19 vaccine. The method was immunoSEQ multiplex PCR; TCRdb's version includes in-frame clones alone and lacks a portion of them. Of some 170,000 clones in the sample, around 89% are singletons; the top ten hold roughly 4%. The specimen was peripheral blood, collected 28 days after the second dose of the MenACWY control vaccine. The receptor set was obtained from an adult who received the MenACWY meningococcal vaccine as a control.

The chain joins TRBV24-1 to TRBJ2-5; 7 bases are shared with TRBD2. Looked up from germline, CDR1 is KGHDR and CDR2 is SFDVKD. The CDR3 runs to 15 residues. V was clipped by 4 bases and J by 3 bases; unmatched bases: 7. The CDR3 DNA follows: TGTGCCACCAGTGACCCGCGGGGAGGGGAAGAGACCCAGTACTTC. Translation gives CATSDPRGGEETQYF.

The rearrangement joins TRBV9 to TRBJ2-2, with 10 bases identical to TRBD1. CDR3 size: 16 residues. Germline V CDR1 and CDR2: SGDLS, YYNGEE. With V trimmed by 3 bases and J by 2 bases, 4 bases remained unmatched. CDR3 DNA sequence: TGTGCCAGCAGCGGCGGGACAGGGGCTAACACCGGGGAGCTGTTTTTT. It translates to CASSGGTGANTGELFF.

The genes are TRBV10-3 and TRBJ2-1, with TRBD2 matching over 12 bases. The CDR3 has 15 residues. Germline V gene lookup returns CDR1 ENHRY and CDR2 SYGVKD. With V trimmed by 5 bases and J by 8 bases, 7 bases remained unmatched. The CDR3 DNA reads TGTGCCATCAGTCCGACTAGCGGGAGTACAGATGAGCAGTTCTTC. Translating gives CAISPTSGSTDEQFF.

V gene TRBV30 combines with J gene TRBJ1-4; D uncertain. Germline CDR1 reads GTSNPN; CDR2 reads SVGIG (reference sequence). CDR3 length: 13 residues. Trimming removed 1 base at V and 8 bases at J, with 11 bases between. In DNA form, the CDR3 reads TGTGCCTGGAGTGGGGCAGAAGGGGAAAAACTGTTTTTT. It encodes CAWSGAEGEKLFF.

J is TRBJ1-4 and V is TRBV6-2 or TRBV6-3; D uncertain. The CDR3 runs 16 residues. The germline V gene has CDR1 MNHEY and CDR2 SVGEGT. The V end was cut by 5 bases, the J end by 0 bases, with 13 bases between. CDR3 DNA sequence: TGTGCCAGCAGTCAAAAACTCAAGGCAACTAATGAAAAACTGTTTTTT. Encoded protein: CASSQKLKATNEKLFF.

V and J are TRBV27 and TRBJ1-4; TRBD1 matches at 7 bases. CDR3 length: 15 residues. The V gene end was trimmed by 6 bases and the J gene end by 5 bases; junction bases not matched to a gene: 9. Germline V CDR1 and CDR2: MNHEY, SMNVEV (reference sequence). CDR3 DNA sequence: TGTGCCAGCAGGCCACTCCAGGGGGGAAATGAAAAACTGTTTTTT. Protein product: CASRPLQGGNEKLFF.

This clone was observed a single time. The chain recombines TRBV10-1 with TRBJ2-7; D is unclear. CDR1 WNHNN and CDR2 SYGVQD come from the germline V gene (reference sequence). Trimming pared 6 bases from V and 0 bases from J, leaving 6 bases between. The CDR3 is 12 residues long. CDR3 protein: CASSPDSYEQYF. The CDR3 bases are TGCGCCAGCAGCCCAGACTCCTACGAGCAGTACTTC.

This sequence joins TRBV7-2 and TRBJ2-3; D remains unclear. Germline CDR1 SGHTA, CDR2 FQGNSA. CDR3 length: 16 residues. V dropped 2 bases and J dropped 6 bases, with 18 bases sitting between them. This CDR3 is CASSLQGALRVDTQYF. CDR3 in DNA: TGTGCCAGCAGCTTACAAGGAGCGTTAAGGGTTGATACGCAGTATTTT.

The rearrangement joins TRBV27 to TRBJ2-1; no clear D gene. The CDR3 contains 14 residues. Germline V gives CDR1 MNHEY, CDR2 SMNVEV (reference sequence). V lost 2 bases and J 1 base, leaving 6 bases between the germline ends. CDR3 region: CASSLPGSYNEQFF. DNA of the CDR3: TGTGCCAGCAGTTTACCGGGTTCCTACAATGAGCAGTTCTTC.

J is TRBJ1-2 and V is TRBV28; 10 bases are shared with TRBD1. Losses at the gene ends were 4 bases for V and 5 bases for J; bases not matched to a gene: 7. Germline V gene lookup returns CDR1 MDHEN and CDR2 SYDVKM. The CDR3 covers 15 residues. The CDR3 here is CASSSWGQGKYGYTF. Here the CDR3 DNA reads TGTGCCAGCAGTTCCTGGGGACAGGGGAAGTATGGCTACACCTTC.

The chain employs TRBV6-5 and TRBJ2-5; a possible D gene is TRBD2 (6 bases). Germline loops: CDR1 MNHEY, CDR2 SVGAGI. The V end lost 6 bases, the J end lost 5 bases, and 16 bases lay between the germline ends. This CDR3 spans 14 amino acids. In nucleotides, the CDR3 is TGTGCCAGCAGCAACACCGGGACTTCGGAGACCCAGTACTTC. Amino acids: CASSNTGTSETQYF.

The rearrangement uses TRBV3-1 (or the pseudogene TRBV3-2) and TRBJ1-1, with unresolved D. The CDR3 runs to 13 residues. CDR1 and CDR2 (germline): LGHDT, YNNKEL (reference sequence). Trimming left V 4 bases short and J 6 bases short, with 12 bases between. Here the CDR3 reads CASSPDVSPEAFF. As DNA, the CDR3 is TGTGCCAGCAGCCCTGACGTCTCCCCTGAAGCTTTCTTT.